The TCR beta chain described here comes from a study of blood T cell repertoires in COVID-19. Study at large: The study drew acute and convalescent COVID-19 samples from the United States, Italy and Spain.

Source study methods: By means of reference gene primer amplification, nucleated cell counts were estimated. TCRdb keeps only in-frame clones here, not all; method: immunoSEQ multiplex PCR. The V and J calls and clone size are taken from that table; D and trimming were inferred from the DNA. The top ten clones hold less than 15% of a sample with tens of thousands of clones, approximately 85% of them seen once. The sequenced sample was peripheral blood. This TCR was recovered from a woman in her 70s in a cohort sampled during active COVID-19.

CDR3 bases: TGTGCCAGTAGTAGGGGGAGGCGGACCGGGGAGCTGTTTTTT. Protein product: CASSRGRRTGELFF. The chain is built from TRBV19 and TRBJ2-2; maybe TRBD2 (6 bases). The V end was cut by 4 bases, the J end by 5 bases, with 11 bases between. This CDR3 region has 14 residues. Per germline, CDR1 LNHDA and CDR2 SQIVND (reference sequence).